The 25 T cell receptor beta chains presented below share a single source sample, sequenced in a study of cytomegalovirus exposure and HLA in healthy donors. Measured with immunoSEQ multiplex PCR; TCRdb has only the in-frame clones, and not every one. The repertoire holds some 110,000 clones, about 91% seen once, with 1.5% to 2% in the top ten. Sequencing was performed on PBMCs. These receptor sequences come from a man younger than 30 in good health and CMV-seronegative.

The chain uses TRBV5-1 and TRBJ2-3; D gene unclear. The CDR3 has 14 amino acids. Germline CDR1 reads SGHRS; CDR2 reads YFSETQ. The V and J ends lost 4 bases and 2 bases respectively, with 11 bases between them. CDR3 DNA: TGCGCCAGCAGCGGCGGCGAAACCACAGATACGCAGTATTTT. It specifies CASSGGETTDTQYF.

V gene TRBV27 combines with J gene TRBJ1-5; 8 bases map to TRBD1. This CDR3 has 15 residues. Germline loops: CDR1 MNHEY, CDR2 SMNVEV (reference sequence). With 6 bases clipped from V and 4 bases from J, the junction kept 8 bases outside the gene matches. This chain's CDR3 is CASRDRGIRNQPQHF. The CDR3 DNA follows: TGTGCCAGCAGAGACAGGGGAATCCGGAATCAGCCCCAGCATTTT.

The chain couples TRBV28 to TRBJ2-1, with D possibly TRBD2 on 5 matching bases. This CDR3 is 15 amino acids long. Trimming took off 5 bases at V and 3 bases at J, with 14 bases between the two ends. Germline V gives CDR1 MDHEN, CDR2 SYDVKM. CDR3 sequence (DNA): TGTGCCAGCAGTGGCCGGGATTATGGCTACAATGAGCAGTTCTTC. Translation gives CASSGRDYGYNEQFF.

The CDR3 DNA sequence: TGTGCCAGCAAGGTTTTCCGGGGAACTAACTATGGCTACACCTTC. Translating it yields CASKVFRGTNYGYTF. The chain joins TRBV6-6 to TRBJ1-2, with D uncertain. The CDR3 covers 15 residues. Looked up from germline, CDR1 is MNHNY and CDR2 is SVGAGI (reference sequence). Trimming shortened V by 7 bases and J by 0 bases, and 15 bases separated the two germline ends.

The genes are TRBV4-1 and TRBJ2-1, with 7 nucleotides matching TRBD2. Trimming at V came to 6 bases and at J to 1 base, leaving 9 bases not matched to a gene. Germline assignment: CDR1 MGHRA and CDR2 YSYEKL. The CDR3 is 16 residues long. The CDR3 DNA is TGCGCCAGCAGTCAGGTTGGGGGGGGGTCCTACAATGAGCAGTTCTTC. Its translation: CASSQVGGGSYNEQFF.

The chain has TRBV30 and TRBJ2-7, with a weak D call TRBD2 (6 bases). V dropped 2 bases and J dropped 2 bases, with 10 bases sitting between them. Germline V gives CDR1 GTSNPN, CDR2 SVGIG (reference sequence). The CDR3 is 13 residues long. The CDR3, as DNA: TGTGCCTGGAGTTTCTCGGGGGCCTACGAGCAGTACTTC. As protein: CAWSFSGAYEQYF.

The chain carries TRBV7-9 and TRBJ1-5; unclear D gene. Trimming left V 5 bases short and J 6 bases short, with 8 bases between. The CDR3 totals 12 residues. From germline, CDR1 is SEHNR and CDR2 FQNEAQ (reference sequence). CDR3 residues: CASSPGSQPQHF. Here the CDR3 DNA reads TGTGCCAGCAGCCCGGGTTCTCAGCCCCAGCATTTT. Looking up the rest from reference TRBV7-9 and TRBJ1-5 gives the full variable domain: DTGVSQNPRHKITKRGQNVTFRCDPISEHNRLYWYRQTLGQGPEFLTYFQNEAQLEKSRLLSDRFSAERPKGSFSTLEIQRTEQGDSAMYLCASSPGSQPQHFGDGTRLSIL.

The V gene is TRBV7-2, the J gene TRBJ1-5, with no clear D. Germline lookup yields CDR1 SGHTA and CDR2 FQGNSA. Trimming cost V 1 base and J 6 bases, with 13 bases left between them. This CDR3 is built from 15 residues. The CDR3 DNA reads TGTGCCAGCAGCTTAGAGTCGGTCAATTTTCAGCCCCAGCATTTT. Encoded protein: CASSLESVNFQPQHF.

The rearrangement joins TRBV2 to TRBJ2-1, with 7 bases that match TRBD2. The length of the CDR3 is 15 residues. Germline V CDR1 and CDR2: SNHLY, FYNNEI. The junction had 8 bases not matched to a gene; V was cut back by 6 bases and J by 3 bases. CDR3 residues: CASRATGTIYNEQFF. As DNA, the CDR3 is TGTGCCAGCAGGGCCACCGGGACTATCTACAATGAGCAGTTCTTC.

The CDR3 reads CASRSFLSQTLSYNEQFF. Here the CDR3 DNA reads TGTGCCAGCAGATCTTTCCTTAGCCAGACCCTCTCCTACAATGAGCAGTTCTTC. This sequence joins TRBV27 and TRBJ2-1; D unresolved. The CDR3 covers 18 residues. The V end was cut by 6 bases, the J end by 0 bases, with 21 bases between. Germline V gene data show CDR1 as MNHEY and CDR2 as SMNVEV (reference sequence).

This clone occurred a few times. CDR3 sequence (DNA): TGTGCCATTGGTGACAGGTTAGAGACCCAGTACTTC. This translates into CAIGDRLETQYF. The chain uses TRBV10-3 and TRBJ2-5, with D tentatively TRBD1 (6 bases). Per the germline V gene, CDR1 is ENHRY and CDR2 is SYGVKD. This CDR3 contains 12 residues. Trimming stripped 9 bases from V and 4 bases from J, with 12 bases between.

This clone was seen a few times. V is TRBV28 and J is TRBJ2-7, with 7 bases that match TRBD2. Germline CDR1 and CDR2: MDHEN and SYDVKM. The V and J ends lost 1 base and 6 bases, in that order; junction bases with no gene match: 3. This CDR3 comprises 13 residues. CDR3 in DNA: TGTGCCAGCAGTTTATTAATAGCGGGCGAGCAGTACTTC. It translates to CASSLLIAGEQYF.

The chain couples TRBV5-1 to TRBJ2-1; TRBD2 might be the D (6 bases). Germline V lookup: CDR1 SGHRS, CDR2 YFSETQ. The CDR3 has 15 amino acids. The ends were cut back, 4 bases at V and 8 bases at J, with 19 bases in the middle. The CDR3 spells CASSLRGLSGDEQFF. The CDR3 DNA follows: TGCGCCAGCAGCCTACGTGGCCTCTCGGGGGATGAGCAGTTCTTC.

The chain carries TRBV19 and TRBJ1-2; TRBD1 agrees at 9 bases. The CDR3 extends over 14 amino acids. The ends lost 4 bases at V and 4 bases at J; junction bases unmatched: 4. CDR1 is LNHDA, CDR2 SQIVND, per germline (reference sequence). This CDR3 reads CASSSTGGFYGYTF. In nucleotides, the CDR3 is TGTGCCAGTAGTAGCACAGGGGGCTTCTATGGCTACACCTTC.

The genes are TRBV13 and TRBJ2-3; a possible D gene is TRBD1 (5 bases). Between the trimmed V and J ends, which lost 4 bases and 1 base, there was a span of 18 bases. From germline, CDR1 is PRHDT and CDR2 FYEKMQ (reference sequence). The length of the CDR3 is 17 residues. CDR3 sequence (DNA): TGTGCCAGCAGCTACACCCCCGGCAGGGCGCGCACAGATACGCAGTATTTT. This codes for CASSYTPGRARTDTQYF.

This chain uses TRBV6-5 with TRBJ2-3; 9 nucleotides line up with TRBD2. The ends lost 4 bases at V and 4 bases at J; junction bases unmatched: 3. The CDR3 covers 14 residues. Per the germline V gene, CDR1 is MNHEY and CDR2 is SVGAGI. As DNA, the CDR3 is TGTGCCAGCAGTTGGGGACTAGCTGCAGATACGCAGTATTTT. It yields the protein CASSWGLAADTQYF.

The chain recombines TRBV29-1 with TRBJ1-3, with 8 bases lining up with TRBD1. The CDR3 sequence is 17 residues long. V was clipped by 3 bases and J by 0 bases; unmatched bases: 10. Germline V gives CDR1 SQVTM, CDR2 ANQGSEA. The CDR3 spells CSVEDYRGGSSGNTIYF. The CDR3 DNA reads as TGCAGCGTTGAGGATTACAGGGGGGGAAGCTCTGGAAACACCATATATTTT. Combining the CDR3 with reference TRBV29-1 and TRBJ1-3 gives the whole variable domain SAVISQKPSRDICQRGTSLTIQCQVDSQVTMMFWYRQQPGQSLTLIATANQGSEATYESGFVIDKFPISRPNLTFSTLTVSNMSPEDSSIYLCSVEDYRGGSSGNTIYFGEGSWLTVV.

The CDR3 coding sequence is TGTGCCAGCAGCTTAGCAATTGCGGGGGCCCCAGATACGCAGTATTTT. Translated: CASSLAIAGAPDTQYF. V is TRBV7-2 and J is TRBJ2-3; tentative D call: TRBD2 (7 bases). This CDR3 is built from 16 residues. CDR1 and CDR2 from the germline V gene are SGHTA and FQGNSA. Deletions cut 0 bases from V and 4 bases from J, with 14 bases between.

The chain uses TRBV5-1 and TRBJ1-1; D not resolved. CDR3 length: 15 residues. Trimming took off 0 bases at V and 2 bases at J, with 11 bases between the two ends. Germline loops: CDR1 SGHRS, CDR2 YFSETQ. CDR3 region: CASSLAGLGNTEAFF. The CDR3 region has the DNA TGCGCCAGCAGCTTGGCAGGTTTAGGTAACACTGAAGCTTTCTTT.

The genes are TRBV5-1 and TRBJ1-2; 8 nucleotides agree with TRBD1. V lost 1 base and J lost 6; bases outside the gene matches: 2. CDR1 is SGHRS, CDR2 YFSETQ, per germline. There are 13 residues in the CDR3. CDR3 sequence reads: CASSLPTGDGYTF. CDR3 nucleotides: TGCGCCAGCAGCTTGCCGACAGGGGATGGCTACACCTTC.

The rearrangement links TRBV28 to TRBJ2-7, with 10 bases aligning to TRBD2. There are 18 residues in the CDR3. CDR1 and CDR2 from the germline V gene are MDHEN and SYDVKM. V shed 4 bases, J shed 7 bases, and the junction held 19 bases outside the gene matches. In DNA form, the CDR3 reads TGTGCCAGCAGTTCGGACCTGGGGGTTAGCGGGGGGTCGATTGAGCAGTACTTC. The encoded protein is CASSSDLGVSGGSIEQYF.

The rearrangement joins TRBV29-1 to TRBJ1-2; 7 nucleotides agree with TRBD1. The germline V gene has CDR1 SQVTM and CDR2 ANQGSEA. The CDR3 is made up of 13 amino acids. V lost 4 bases, J lost 2 bases, and 4 bases stayed unmatched. For the CDR3, the DNA is TGCAGCGTTGGGGACAGCCGAAACTATGGCTACACCTTC. Encoded protein: CSVGDSRNYGYTF. The full variable domain, completed using reference TRBV29-1 and TRBJ1-2, is SAVISQKPSRDICQRGTSLTIQCQVDSQVTMMFWYRQQPGQSLTLIATANQGSEATYESGFVIDKFPISRPNLTFSTLTVSNMSPEDSSIYLCSVGDSRNYGYTFGSGTRLTVV.

The chain is built from TRBV5-4 and TRBJ2-7, with 12 positions matching TRBD2. J gave up 4 bases and V 0 bases, and 8 bases lay outside the gene matches. From germline, CDR1 is SGHNT and CDR2 YYREEE (reference sequence). This CDR3 contains 17 residues. CDR3 DNA: TGTGCCAGCAGCTTGGTGACTAGCGGGGGTAAACTATACGAGCAGTACTTC. Its translation is CASSLVTSGGKLYEQYF. The complete variable domain, with remaining parts taken from reference TRBV5-4 and TRBJ2-7, reads ETGVTQSPTHLIKTRGQQVTLRCSSQSGHNTVSWYQQALGQGPQFIFQYYREEENGRGNFPPRFSGLQFPNYSSELNVNALELDDSALYLCASSLVTSGGKLYEQYFGPGTRLTVT.

This chain connects TRBV5-6 to TRBJ1-2; possibly TRBD1 for D (5 bases). Germline CDR1 is SGHDT and CDR2 is YYEEEE. V was shortened by 4 bases and J by 2 bases, with 12 bases between the two germline ends. This CDR3 is 14 amino acids long. CDR3: CASSPGVTNYGYTF. The DNA of the CDR3 is TGTGCCAGCAGCCCGGGGGTAACGAACTATGGCTACACCTTC.

The CDR3 nucleotides read TGTGCCAGCAGAACCACAGGGGGCCAGAATGAAAAACTGTTTTTT. Its translation: CASRTTGGQNEKLFF. V is TRBV25-1 and J is TRBJ1-4; 9 bases align to TRBD1. Germline loops: CDR1 MGHDK, CDR2 SYGVNS. There are 15 residues in the CDR3. The J segment lost 5 bases and the V segment lost 6 bases, leaving 7 bases of the junction unmatched. The whole variable domain, filled in from reference TRBV25-1 and TRBJ1-4, reads EADIYQTPRYLVIGTGKKITLECSQTMGHDKMYWYQQDPGMELHLIHYSYGVNSTEKGDLSSESTVSRIRTEHFPLTLESARPSHTSQYLCASRTTGGQNEKLFFGSGTQLSVL.